This TCR beta chain was sequenced for a study of monozygotic twins with inflammatory bowel disease (dated by TCRdb to between 2018 and 2021). About the investigation overall: A total of approximately 28 monozygotic twin pairs were included in the full study, comprising nine German pairs (four IBD-concordant, five IBD-discordant) and 19 IBD-discordant Danish pairs. The search for disease-associated traits relied mainly on comparing, within discordant pairs, IBD patients with their genetically identical healthy co-twins. Each individual had, on average, about 151 000 unique TCRalpha sequences and 181 000 unique TCRbeta sequences available for analysis.

CDR1 and CDR2 are drawn from the germline V gene: SGHRS, YFSETQ. Counted from cysteine to phenylalanine, this CDR3 has 15 amino acids. The entry carries no DNA sequence. To note about this clonotype: The antigen this receptor binds is unknown.

A roughly 2.6 ml peripheral blood sample was drawn into PAXgene tubes per donor and stored at -80°C. Without T cell sorting, total RNA was isolated from whole blood using the PAXgene blood miRNA kit on an automated QIAcube. Peripheral blood from monozygotic twin pairs, either concordant or discordant for inflammatory bowel disease, underwent deep TCRalpha and TCRbeta repertoire profiling that used unique molecular barcoding. Smoking habits were recorded for all twin pairs, and each individual was classified as a current, former or never smoker. Library preparation used 5' RACE. Preparation of each TCR library used around 3.5 ug of total RNA. For each sample, cDNA synthesis was carried out in eight separate reactions using SMARTScribe reverse transcriptase. During cDNA synthesis, unique molecular identifiers containing a 6-nucleotide sample barcode were introduced by template switching. Two nested PCRs of around 15 and 10 cycles amplified the TCRalpha and TCRbeta cDNA, and bead purification followed each PCR. Before amplification, cDNA was treated with uracil DNA-glycosylase and purified using the QIAquick PCR purification kit. The second PCR was the step at which Illumina TruSeq-compatible adapters and sample-specific barcodes were added. TapeStation and Qubit were used to check library quality and concentration, and around 4.5 ng of each library went into the pool. The pooled libraries were sequenced with 2 x 100 bp reads and custom sequencing primers on an Illumina HiSeq2500 single-index Rapid Run. Turning to the authors' computational methods: PCR and sequencing errors were corrected by UMI-based consensus assembly using MiGEC version 1.2.6. MiXCR version 2.1.1 handled V(D)J alignment, clonotype assembly and CDR3 extraction. Gene usage, clonotype sharing and MAIT/NKT TCR abundance were normalised by analysing the top 1000, 10 000 and 20 000 clonotypes per sample. Diversity was computed as the inverse Simpson index with the vegan R package after downsampling to 27 000 UMIs. Statistical testing used paired Mann-Whitney U tests on the discordant twin pairs and applied Benjamini-Hochberg correction for multiple testing. TCRdb reprocessed the reads, so every CDR3 protein sequence counts as one entry and DNA is not shown. V and J calls and clone size were set by TCRdb, not the authors. This sample's table has entries for a few hundred thousand distinct CDR3 sequences. The ten most abundant clones make up 2% to 3% of the sample.

Broader findings and caveats from the paper: No difference in repertoire similarity was observed between concordant and discordant twins, possibly owing to limited statistical power. Because patients received different immunosuppressive treatments, the repertoires may have picked up extra background noise and variability between individuals. No single strong signal or clonotype linked to IBD turned up in the results, so the idea that one exists was not supported. Measured by the inverse Simpson index, TCRbeta repertoire diversity was lower in IBD patients than in their healthy co-twins. Different T cell subtypes could not be distinguished in the analysis. Fewer clonotypes were shared with other individuals by IBD patients than by healthy twins, most markedly in patients showing signs of disease activity.

Sequencing was done on a sample of blood. This receptor was taken from a human donor with ulcerative colitis or Crohn's disease, or a healthy co-twin of an affected twin (not recorded which). This chain is built from TRBV5-1 and TRBJ2-1; with no DNA, the TCRdb D assignment of TRBD2 cannot be verified. CDR3 loop: CASSRQTSGNNEQFF.